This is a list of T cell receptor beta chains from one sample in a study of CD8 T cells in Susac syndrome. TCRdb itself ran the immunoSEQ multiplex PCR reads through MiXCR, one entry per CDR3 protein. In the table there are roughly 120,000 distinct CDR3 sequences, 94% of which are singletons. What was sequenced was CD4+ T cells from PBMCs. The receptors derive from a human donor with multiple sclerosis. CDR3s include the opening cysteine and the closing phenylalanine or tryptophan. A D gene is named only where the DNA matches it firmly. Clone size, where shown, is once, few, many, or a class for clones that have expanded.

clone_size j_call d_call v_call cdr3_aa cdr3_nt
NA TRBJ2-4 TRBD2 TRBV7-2 CASSFRVLDSGGAKNIQYF TGTGCCAGCAGCTTTAGAGTCCTCGACAGCGGGGGTGCCAAAAACATTCAGTACTTC
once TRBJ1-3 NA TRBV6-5 CASSYQGQANSGNTIYF TGTGCCAGCAGTTACCAGGGTCAGGCCAACTCTGGAAACACCATATATTTT
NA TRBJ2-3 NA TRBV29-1 CSVQTVRTDTQYF TGCAGCGTTCAGACCGTCCGCACAGATACGCAGTATTTT
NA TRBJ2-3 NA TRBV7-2 CASSPDRARTDTQYF TGTGCCAGCAGCCCGGACCGGGCCCGCACAGATACGCAGTATTTT
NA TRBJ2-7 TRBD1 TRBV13 CASSLGTGAPLYEQYF TGTGCCAGCAGCTTAGGGACAGGGGCCCCCCTCTACGAGCAGTACTTC
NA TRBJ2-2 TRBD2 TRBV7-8 CASSPGSGGAVPGELFF TGTGCCAGCAGCCCAGGGAGCGGGGGGGCCGTCCCCGGGGAGCTGTTTTTT
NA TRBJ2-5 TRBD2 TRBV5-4 CASSSGDVLQETQYF TGTGCCAGCAGCAGCGGGGACGTCCTCCAAGAGACCCAGTACTTC
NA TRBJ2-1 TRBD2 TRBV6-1 CASGREGLFF TGTGCCAGCGGGAGGGAGGGCCTGTTCTTC
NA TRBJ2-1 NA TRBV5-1 CASSLAGKAGNEQFF TGCGCCAGCAGCTTGGCGGGAAAAGCTGGCAATGAGCAGTTCTTC
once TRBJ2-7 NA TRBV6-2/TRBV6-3 CASSSGSKAKEQYF TGTGCCAGCAGTTCGGGAAGCAAGGCCAAGGAGCAGTACTTC
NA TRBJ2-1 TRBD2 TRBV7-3 CASSLIPGGGNEQFF TGTGCCAGCAGCTTAATCCCGGGCGGGGGCAATGAGCAGTTCTTC
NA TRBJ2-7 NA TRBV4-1 CASSRGGLNEQYF TGCGCCAGCAGCCGAGGGGGTCTAAACGAGCAGTACTTC
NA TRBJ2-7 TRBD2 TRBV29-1 CSTRLGREGEQYF TGCAGCACGCGTCTGGGGAGGGAGGGCGAGCAGTACTTC
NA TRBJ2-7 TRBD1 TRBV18 CASSPIQGAIYYEQYF TGTGCCAGCTCACCAATACAGGGGGCAATATACTACGAGCAGTACTTC
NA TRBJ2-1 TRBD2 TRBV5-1 CASSVSGVSYNEQFF TGCGCCAGCAGCGTTAGCGGGGTTTCCTACAATGAGCAGTTCTTC
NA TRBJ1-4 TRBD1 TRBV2 CASSGQAATNEKLFF TGTGCCAGCAGCGGACAGGCGGCAACTAATGAAAAACTGTTTTTT
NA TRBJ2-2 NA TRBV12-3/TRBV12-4 CASSLRQPNTGELFF TGTGCCAGCAGTTTAAGGCAGCCGAACACCGGGGAGCTGTTTTTT
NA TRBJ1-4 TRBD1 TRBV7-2 CASSPDRGIGEKLFF TGTGCCAGCAGCCCCGACAGGGGTATAGGTGAAAAACTGTTTTTT
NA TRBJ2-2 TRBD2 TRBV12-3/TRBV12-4 CASSLLTGGITGELFF TGTGCCAGCAGTTTATTAACGGGAGGGATCACCGGGGAGCTGTTTTTT
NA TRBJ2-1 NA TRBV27 CASSLSGPHEQFF TGTGCCAGCAGTTTATCGGGCCCTCATGAGCAGTTCTTC
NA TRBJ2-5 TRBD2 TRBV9 CASSATSGGYSETQYF TGTGCCAGCAGCGCGACTAGCGGGGGGTACTCAGAGACCCAGTACTTC
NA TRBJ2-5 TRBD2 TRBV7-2 CASSFRSGGNQETQYF TGTGCCAGCAGCTTTCGAAGCGGGGGGAACCAAGAGACCCAGTACTTC
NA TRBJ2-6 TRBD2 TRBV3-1 CASSPSGRADGANVLTF TGTGCCAGCAGCCCTAGCGGGAGGGCCGATGGGGCCAACGTCCTGACTTTC
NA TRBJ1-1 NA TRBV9 CASSVGQAANTEAFF TGTGCCAGCAGCGTAGGTCAGGCAGCTAACACTGAAGCTTTCTTT
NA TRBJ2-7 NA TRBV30 CASTGRAEQYF TGTGCCTCGACTGGTAGGGCCGAGCAGTACTTC
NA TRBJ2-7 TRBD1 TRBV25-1 CASSHFKGDRGTYEQYF TGTGCCAGCAGTCACTTTAAGGGGGACAGGGGAACCTACGAGCAGTACTTC
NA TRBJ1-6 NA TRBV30 CALSRELRNSPLHF TGTGCCTTATCCAGGGAGTTGAGAAATTCACCCCTCCACTTT
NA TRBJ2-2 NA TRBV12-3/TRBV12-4 CASSPDSPNTGELFF TGTGCCAGCAGCCCTGACAGTCCGAACACCGGGGAGCTGTTTTTT
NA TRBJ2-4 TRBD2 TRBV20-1 CSARGTSGGNIQYF TGCAGTGCTAGGGGGACTAGCGGGGGGAACATTCAGTACTTC
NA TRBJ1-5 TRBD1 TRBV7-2 CASSQTGVFQPQHF TGTGCCAGCAGTCAAACAGGGGTGTTTCAGCCCCAGCATTTT
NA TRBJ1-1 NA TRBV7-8 CASSQTIQGPAFF TGTGCCAGCAGCCAAACGATCCAGGGTCCAGCTTTCTTT
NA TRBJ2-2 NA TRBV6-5 CASSLRVTNTGELFF TGTGCCAGCAGTCTCCGGGTGACGAACACCGGGGAGCTGTTTTTT
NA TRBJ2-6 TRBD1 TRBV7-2 CASSSSGRDSSGANVLTF TGTGCCAGCAGCTCATCGGGCCGGGACAGCTCTGGGGCCAACGTCCTGACTTTC
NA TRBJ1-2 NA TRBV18 CASSPDRLYGYTF TGTGCCAGCTCACCAGACAGGCTCTATGGCTACACCTTC
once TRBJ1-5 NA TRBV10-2 CASREGFQPQHF TGCGCCAGCAGGGAGGGTTTTCAGCCCCAGCATTTT
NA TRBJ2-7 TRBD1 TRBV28 CASSPRQGWAYEQYF TGTGCCAGCAGTCCAAGACAGGGGTGGGCCTACGAGCAGTACTTC
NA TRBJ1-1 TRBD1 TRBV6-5 CASSSANRGRRLNTEAFF TGTGCCAGCAGTTCGGCGAACAGGGGACGGCGATTGAACACTGAAGCTTTCTTT
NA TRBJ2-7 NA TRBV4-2 CASSQGGNTLSPSQNQGLDEQYF TGTGCCAGCAGCCAAGGAGGGAACACCCTATCCCCATCGCAAAATCAGGGGCTCGACGAGCAGTACTTC
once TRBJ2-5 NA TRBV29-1 CSVLRTGFQETQYF TGCAGCGTTCTACGCACAGGGTTCCAAGAGACCCAGTACTTC
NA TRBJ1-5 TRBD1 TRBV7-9 CASSSGQGAQPQHF TGTGCCAGCAGCTCCGGACAGGGGGCACAGCCCCAGCATTTT
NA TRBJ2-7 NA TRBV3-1 CASSLRADYEQYF TGTGCCAGCAGCCTTCGGGCCGATTACGAGCAGTACTTC